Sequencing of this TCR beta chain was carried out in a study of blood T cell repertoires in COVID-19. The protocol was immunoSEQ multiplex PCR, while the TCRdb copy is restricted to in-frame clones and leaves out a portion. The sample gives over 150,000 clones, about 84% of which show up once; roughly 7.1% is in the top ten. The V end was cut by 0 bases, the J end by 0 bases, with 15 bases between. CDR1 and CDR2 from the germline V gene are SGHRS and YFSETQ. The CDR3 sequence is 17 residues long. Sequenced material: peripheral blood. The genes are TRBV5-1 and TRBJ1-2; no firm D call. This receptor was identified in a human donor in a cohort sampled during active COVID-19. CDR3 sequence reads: CASSLGAGEKTNYGYTF. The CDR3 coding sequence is TGCGCCAGCAGCTTGGGTGCGGGAGAAAAGACTAACTATGGCTACACCTTC.